This T cell receptor beta chain was captured by sequencing in a study of OX40 agonist ivuxolimab in advanced cancers. Germline-derived CDR1 and CDR2 are SGHDT and YYEEEE. The CDR3 is 15 amino acids. Trimming took 0 bases from V and 5 from J, leaving 12 bases between them. Libraries were prepared by immunoSEQ multiplex PCR; TCRdb keeps only in-frame clonotypes and omits some of them. The table shows about 7,800 clones, with nearly 90% occurring only once. J is TRBJ1-5 and V is TRBV5-6; D is ambiguous. Here the sequenced sample was CD4+ or CD8+ T cells sorted from blood, taken in a trial of the OX40 agonist ivuxolimab. The receptor comes from an adult with an advanced solid tumor such as melanoma, head and neck, liver or kidney cancer. CDR3 loop: CASSLAGEWDQPQHF. Here the CDR3 DNA reads TGTGCCAGCAGCTTGGCCGGAGAATGGGATCAGCCCCAGCATTTT.